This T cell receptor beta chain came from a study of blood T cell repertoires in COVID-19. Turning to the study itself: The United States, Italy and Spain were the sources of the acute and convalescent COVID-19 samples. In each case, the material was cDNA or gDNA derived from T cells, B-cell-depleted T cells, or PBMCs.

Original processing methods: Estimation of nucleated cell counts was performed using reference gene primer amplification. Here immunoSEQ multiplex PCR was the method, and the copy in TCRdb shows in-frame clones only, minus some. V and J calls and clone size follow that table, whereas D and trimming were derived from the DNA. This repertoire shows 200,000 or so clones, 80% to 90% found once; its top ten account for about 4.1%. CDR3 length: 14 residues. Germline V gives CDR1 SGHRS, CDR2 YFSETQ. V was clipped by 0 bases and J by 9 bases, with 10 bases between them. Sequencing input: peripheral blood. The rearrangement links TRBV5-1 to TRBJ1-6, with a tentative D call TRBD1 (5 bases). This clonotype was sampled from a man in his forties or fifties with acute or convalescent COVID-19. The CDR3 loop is CASSLETVGSPLHF. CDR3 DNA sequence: TGCGCCAGCAGCTTGGAGACAGTGGGTTCACCCCTCCACTTT.